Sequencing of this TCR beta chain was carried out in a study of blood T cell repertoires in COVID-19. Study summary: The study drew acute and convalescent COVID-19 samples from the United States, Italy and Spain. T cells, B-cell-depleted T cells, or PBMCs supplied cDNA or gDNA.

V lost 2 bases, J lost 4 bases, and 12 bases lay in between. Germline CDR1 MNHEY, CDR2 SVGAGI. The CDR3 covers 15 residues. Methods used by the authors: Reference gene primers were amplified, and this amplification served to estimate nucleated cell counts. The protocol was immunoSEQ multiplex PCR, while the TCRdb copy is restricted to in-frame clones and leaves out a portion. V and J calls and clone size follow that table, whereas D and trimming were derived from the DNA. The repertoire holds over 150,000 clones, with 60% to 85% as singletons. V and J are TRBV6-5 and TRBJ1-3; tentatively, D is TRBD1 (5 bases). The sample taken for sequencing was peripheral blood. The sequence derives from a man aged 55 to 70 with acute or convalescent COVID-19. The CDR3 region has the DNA TGTGCCAGCAGTTACGGAGTGGGGCTGGGAAACACCATATATTTT. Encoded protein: CASSYGVGLGNTIYF.